The TCR beta chain described here comes from a study of B cell selection in AIRE deficiency (dated by TCRdb to between 2018 and 2021). At the level of the whole study: TCRbeta repertoires of sorted blood CD4+ conventional T cells and regulatory T cells were compared between AIRE-deficient patients and healthy controls. The TCR-sequenced cohort comprised about 5 AIRE-deficient APECED patients and about 5 healthy control donors. Here is what the overall study found, with its caveats: CDR3s were shorter in shared Treg sequences, reflecting a bias toward rearrangements that have few non-templated nucleotide insertions. Sequencing covered only TCRbeta chains, and about 35% of shared healthy-donor Treg sequences were also present in healthy Tconv, possibly due to differing TCRalpha chains. Of under 4,000 shared Treg TCRbeta sequences, 25% to 35% were shared only among healthy donors and around 10% only among patients, suggesting less efficient Treg selection without AIRE. Approximately 31% of Treg TCRbeta sequences shared among healthy donors appeared in patient Tconv cells, suggesting diversion of Treg-biased clones into the Tconv compartment. In terms of TCRBV gene usage, CDR3 length and TCR diversity, Tconv and Treg cells from AIRE-deficient patients looked similar to Tconv and Treg cells from healthy donors.

About this clone itself: Its antigen is currently not known. No base quality values were provided; no much bigger clone lies one nucleotide off.

The immunoSEQ platform was used for TCRbeta chain sequencing. On the study's bioinformatics: When Treg repertoires were pooled, tens of thousands of distinct TCRbeta sequences were obtained from patients and roughly 9.6x10^4 from healthy donors. Treg TCRbeta sequences found in two or more individuals were defined as public, and these public Treg TCRbeta sequences were then searched for in Tconv repertoires. Differences between groups were assessed using Mann-Whitney U tests with Bonferroni-Dunn correction in GraphPad Prism 7.03. The source is immuneACCESS, and TCRdb retained only in-frame sequences with V and J called. Part of the clones is not carried over; for the studies checked, unresolved V genes explain less than half of this, and the remainder is unexplained. V and J calls and clone size are given by that table; D and trimming were obtained from the DNA. This sample gives around 26,000 clones in total; roughly 90% of them show up just once. Jointly, the top ten make up 1.1% of the sample.

The CDR3 goes from the cysteine to the phenylalanine over 14 residues. Only CDR3 DNA is held: 42 bases, read in frame from base 1. The junction carries 16 bases between V and J, which are trimmed by 5 bases and 5 bases respectively. CDR1 and CDR2 were assigned from the germline V gene as SNHLY and FYNNEI. Regulatory T cells were sorted as cells that were CD4+CD25hiCD127low/negative. Control samples came from healthy donors unrelated to the patients. Tconv and Treg cells for TCRbeta sequencing were sorted on a FACSAria flow cytometer. Sorted cells were collected into 5-ml round-bottom polystyrene tubes, and dry cell pellets were frozen at -80°C before sequencing.

This clonotype was sampled from a human donor in good health. The sequencing sample was made of CD4+CD25+ Tregs sorted from PBMCs. The V and J genes are TRBV2 and TRBJ2-7; possibly the D gene is TRBD1, per 6 matching bases. The CDR3 region reads CASSSYGQSNEQYF. The nucleotides are TGTGCCAGCAGTTCTTATGGACAGTCCAACGAGCAGTACTTC. The entire variable domain, with the stretches around the CDR3 drawn from the reference TRBV2 and TRBJ2-7 proteins, is EPEVTQTPSHQVTQMGQEVILRCVPISNHLYFYWYRQILGQKVEFLVSFYNNEISEKSEIFDDQFSVERPDGSNFTLKIRSTKLEDSAMYFCASSSYGQSNEQYFGPGTRLTVT.